The next 21 T cell receptor beta chains were all read from a single sample in a study of T cells in Graves' hyperthyroidism and ophthalmopathy. Amplification targeted TCR beta CDR3 regions from RNA transcripts. Initially, a first-round RT-PCR of the TCR CDR3 employed the HTBI primer set. TCRdb ran MiXCR on the multiplex PCR reads and lists one entry per CDR3 protein. The sample yields roughly 350,000 distinct CDR3 sequences, approximately 15% seen once. Sequenced: blood. These receptor sequences come from a woman in her twenties or thirties with Graves' hyperthyroidism.

There are many counts of this clonotype. J is TRBJ2-7 and V is TRBV6-1; TRBD2 agrees at 7 bases. Trimming removed 8 bases from V and 6 bases from J; junction bases left unmatched: 10. Looked up from germline, CDR1 is MNHNS and CDR2 is SASEGT. The CDR3 runs 13 residues. The CDR3, as DNA: TGTGCCAGCGCGGGAGTTAATGGGGGCGAGCAGTACTTC. It codes for CASAGVNGGEQYF.

This clonotype came up a few times. The chain has TRBV13 and TRBJ2-2, with D hard to call. The CDR3 contains 14 residues. Germline lookup yields CDR1 PRHDT and CDR2 FYEKMQ (reference sequence). Trimming pared 6 bases from V and 4 bases from J, leaving 12 bases between. The CDR3 here is CASRSHGPTGELFF. CDR3 nucleotide sequence: TGTGCCAGCAGGTCTCACGGGCCCACCGGGGAGCTGTTTTTT.

This clonotype occurred many times. The chain couples TRBV2 to TRBJ2-7, with 10 bases aligning to TRBD1. Per the germline V gene, CDR1 is SNHLY and CDR2 is FYNNEI. This CDR3 has 13 residues. Unmatched junction bases numbered 2, after V lost 6 bases and J lost 3 bases. CDR3 protein: CASSGDRGYEQYF. CDR3 coding DNA: TGTGCCAGCAGCGGGGACAGGGGCTACGAGCAGTACTTC.

The CDR3 protein is CSARYRGPFEQYF. CDR3 in DNA: TGCAGTGCTAGGTACAGGGGGCCCTTCGAGCAGTACTTC. The J gene is TRBJ2-7, the V gene TRBV20-1; 9 nucleotides agree with TRBD1. V dropped 3 bases and J dropped 6; count of bases not matched to a gene: 6. Germline CDR1 and CDR2: DFQATT and SNEGSKA (reference sequence). This CDR3 has 13 residues.

The V gene is TRBV30, the J gene TRBJ2-6, with unresolved D. V lost 4 bases to trimming and J lost 0 bases, with 7 bases between them. CDR1 and CDR2 (germline): GTSNPN, SVGIG (reference sequence). The CDR3 runs to 14 residues. The CDR3 is CAWMKGSGANVLTF. The CDR3 nucleotides read TGTGCCTGGATGAAGGGCTCTGGGGCCAACGTCCTGACTTTC.

The table lists this clonotype with a few counts. The CDR3 DNA sequence: TGTGCCAGCAGCTTAGGGGGGCAGGGCCACTCTGGGGCCAACGTCCTGACTTTC. Translating gives CASSLGGQGHSGANVLTF. This chain connects TRBV11-2 to TRBJ2-6; D might be TRBD1 (6 bases). The CDR3 is 18 residues long. V was pared by 1 base and J by 0 bases, with 13 bases between. Germline CDR1 is SGHAT and CDR2 is FQNNGV. Variable domain in full (rest from reference TRBV11-2 and TRBJ2-6): EAGVAQSPRYKIIEKRQSVAFWCNPISGHATLYWYQQILGQGPKLLIQFQNNGVVDDSQLPKDRFSAERLKGVDSTLKIQPAKLEDSAVYLCASSLGGQGHSGANVLTFGAGSRLTVL.

This chain uses TRBV15 with TRBJ1-5; D not certain. Germline V gene lookup returns CDR1 LNHNV and CDR2 YYDKDF (reference sequence). V was shortened by 5 bases and J by 7 bases, with 12 bases between the two germline ends. This CDR3 is 13 amino acids long. In DNA form, the CDR3 reads TGTGCCACCAGCGCCCGGACCCCCCAGCCCCAGCATTTT. Translation: CATSARTPQPQHF.

The CDR3 protein is CSAPTPGISGNTIYF. Written as DNA, the CDR3 is TGCAGTGCTCCAACTCCAGGGATCTCTGGAAACACCATATATTTT. The chain recombines TRBV20-1 with TRBJ1-3; a weak D match, TRBD1 (5 bases). V was pared by 5 bases and J by 0 bases, with 14 bases between. Germline V lookup: CDR1 DFQATT, CDR2 SNEGSKA (reference sequence). The CDR3 has 15 residues.

This clonotype was detected many times. This chain links TRBV11-3 with TRBJ2-3; no firm D call. Trimming stripped 4 bases from V and 3 bases from J, with 8 bases between. Germline-derived CDR1 and CDR2 are SGHNT and YENEEA. The CDR3 is made up of 13 amino acids. The CDR3 reads CASSSERTDTQYF. The CDR3 DNA follows: TGTGCCAGCAGCTCAGAGAGAACAGATACGCAGTATTTT. Drawing the rest from reference TRBV11-3 and TRBJ2-3, the complete variable domain is EAGVVQSPRYKIIEKKQPVAFWCNPISGHNTLYWYLQNLGQGPELLIRYENEEAVDDSQLPKDRFSAERLKGVDSTLKIQPAELGDSAVYLCASSSERTDTQYFGPGTRLTVL.

This clonotype has only a few counts. The chain carries TRBV19 and TRBJ2-5; D may be TRBD2 (5 bases). The CDR3 totals 13 residues. With 4 bases removed from V and 3 bases from J, the gap between germline ends came to 9 bases. The germline V gene has CDR1 LNHDA and CDR2 SQIVND (reference sequence). The CDR3 here is CASSRRREETQYF. The CDR3, as DNA: TGTGCCAGTAGTAGAAGGCGGGAAGAGACCCAGTACTTC.

The rearrangement uses TRBV18 and TRBJ1-6, with D perhaps TRBD1 (5 bases). Trimming pared 3 bases from V and 7 bases from J, leaving 13 bases between. The CDR3 covers 15 residues. Germline loops: CDR1 KGHSH, CDR2 LQKENI. This chain's CDR3 is CASSPVGAPNSPLHF. The CDR3 DNA follows: TGTGCCAGCTCACCCGTCGGGGCCCCCAATTCACCCCTCCACTTT.

This clonotype was counted a few times. The chain couples TRBV25-1 to TRBJ1-6, with unresolved D. V lost 4 bases and J 0 bases, leaving 13 bases between the germline ends. The CDR3 is made up of 17 amino acids. Germline lookup yields CDR1 MGHDK and CDR2 SYGVNS. The CDR3 sequence: CASSGRELSSYNSPLHF. CDR3 coding DNA: TGTGCCAGCAGTGGGAGGGAGTTAAGCTCCTATAATTCACCCCTCCACTTT.

This clonotype was counted a few times. The CDR3 region is CASTIGGELFF. CDR3 sequence (DNA): TGTGCCAGCACGATCGGCGGGGAGCTGTTTTTT. This chain links TRBV12-3 or TRBV12-4 with TRBJ2-2; D is unclear. The CDR3 loop spans 11 amino acids. V was shortened by 7 bases and J by 7 bases, with 7 bases between the two germline ends.

V usage is TRBV5-6 and J usage is TRBJ2-5; D gene ambiguous. V gave up 1 base and J gave up 0 bases, with 7 bases separating them. Germline V gives CDR1 SGHDT, CDR2 YYEEEE. The CDR3 contains 14 residues. CDR3 coding DNA: TGTGCCAGCAGCTTGATCGAGTACCAAGAGACCCAGTACTTC. Translating gives CASSLIEYQETQYF.

This clonotype was seen at least ten times. The chain links TRBV28 to TRBJ2-5, with TRBD2 matching 7 bases. With 7 bases clipped from V and 3 bases from J, the junction kept 8 bases outside the gene matches. The CDR3 is 14 residues long. The germline V gene has CDR1 MDHEN and CDR2 SYDVKM. CDR3 amino acids: CASNPYGTKETQYF. The CDR3 region has the DNA TGTGCCAGCAACCCCTACGGGACTAAAGAGACCCAGTACTTC.

V and J are TRBV11-2 and TRBJ2-7, with 7 bases aligning to TRBD2. Trimming at V came to 8 bases and at J to 2 bases, leaving 9 bases not matched to a gene. Germline V CDR1 and CDR2: SGHAT, FQNNGV. The CDR3 extends over 14 amino acids. The CDR3, as DNA: TGTGCCAGCCGAGCGCTAGCGGAGGCCTACGAGCAGTACTTC. Its translation is CASRALAEAYEQYF.

About this clonotype itself: A much larger clone lies a single base off, so this may be a read error. Without the conserved terminal phenylalanine or tryptophan, this CDR3 likely stems from a read error. This chain connects TRBV2 to TRBJ2-5; TRBD2 matches at 12 bases. After removal of 7 bases from V and 4 bases from J, the junction contained 10 bases not matched to a gene. This CDR3 is built from 16 residues. The germline V gene has CDR1 SNHLY and CDR2 FYNNEI. The CDR3 is CASIQILLAGGETQYL. The CDR3 DNA is TGTGCCAGCATCCAAATCCTACTAGCGGGAGGAGAGACCCAGTACCTC.

V usage is TRBV20-1 and J usage is TRBJ2-3, with 11 bases fitting TRBD1. CDR3 length: 14 residues. V lost 6 bases and J lost 3; bases outside the gene matches: 5. In germline, CDR1 is DFQATT, CDR2 SNEGSKA (reference sequence). CDR3 protein: CSAFRDRGTDTQYF. The CDR3 DNA follows: TGCAGTGCGTTTCGGGACAGGGGGACAGATACGCAGTATTTT.

This clonotype was seen at least ten times. The rearrangement uses TRBV28 and TRBJ2-7; no reliable D call. CDR1 and CDR2 (germline): MDHEN, SYDVKM. This CDR3 spans 14 amino acids. V gave up 5 bases and J gave up 0 bases, with 11 bases separating them. CDR3 residues: CASSQLRHSYEQYF. DNA of the CDR3: TGTGCCAGCAGTCAACTCCGTCACTCCTACGAGCAGTACTTC. The variable domain in full, with the rest retrieved from reference TRBV28 and TRBJ2-7, is DVKVTQSSRYLVKRTGEKVFLECVQDMDHENMFWYRQDPGLGLRLIYFSYDVKMKEKGDIPEGYSVSREKKERFSLILESASTNQTSMYLCASSQLRHSYEQYFGPGTRLTVT.

This clonotype was observed at least ten times. The rearrangement joins TRBV11-1 to TRBJ2-7; either TRBD1 or TRBD2 may supply D (5 bases each). Germline lookup yields CDR1 SGHAT and CDR2 FQDESV (reference sequence). V lost 4 bases and J 6 bases, leaving 13 bases between the germline ends. This CDR3 comprises 13 residues. CDR3 in DNA: TGTGCCAGCAGCTGGGGGATTGTTGGCGAGCAGTACTTC. Protein: CASSWGIVGEQYF.

This clonotype was picked up a small number of times. The genes are TRBV3-1 and TRBJ1-5; unclear D gene. Trimming took 0 bases from V and 7 from J, leaving 10 bases between them. This CDR3 is built from 14 residues. CDR1 LGHDT and CDR2 YNNKEL come from the germline V gene (reference sequence). CDR3 bases: TGTGCCAGCAGCCAAGATATCGGCCGGCAGCCCCAGCATTTT. Encoded protein: CASSQDIGRQPQHF.